Presented here are 17 T cell receptor beta chains from one specimen sequenced in a study of blood T cell repertoires in COVID-19. Clones were sequenced by immunoSEQ multiplex PCR, and TCRdb holds only the in-frame ones, with some missing. The data contain approximately 210,000 clones, 80% to 90% of them seen just once; the ten biggest clones take up approximately 10%. Sequencing input: peripheral blood. The source is a woman of 80 years or more with COVID-19, enrolled during active disease.

The V call is TRBV5-1, the J call TRBJ1-1; TRBD1 matches 11 bases. The junction had 9 bases not matched to a gene; V was cut back by 4 bases and J by 4 bases. This CDR3 comprises 16 residues. Germline-derived CDR1 and CDR2 are SGHRS and YFSETQ. The CDR3 DNA reads TGCGCCAGCAGCAACGGACAGGGGGCGATCCCCACTGAAGCTTTCTTT. Encoded protein: CASSNGQGAIPTEAFF.

This clone was seen a handful of times. The chain links TRBV5-6 to TRBJ1-1, with 9 bases that match TRBD1. The CDR3 extends over 16 amino acids. Unmatched junction bases numbered 14, after V lost 3 bases and J lost 8 bases. Germline loops: CDR1 SGHDT, CDR2 YYEEEE. CDR3 DNA: TGTGCCAGCAGCTCCCCGGGACAGGGAGAAAAAGGAGAAGCTTTCTTT. Translated: CASSSPGQGEKGEAFF.

The chain carries TRBV15 and TRBJ2-1; 9 bases agree with TRBD2. The CDR3 is 16 amino acids. Trimming took 6 bases from V and 1 from J; bases not matched to a gene: 7. Looked up from germline, CDR1 is LNHNV and CDR2 is YYDKDF (reference sequence). The CDR3 protein is CATSRGTSLSYNEQFF. DNA of the CDR3: TGTGCCACCAGTCGCGGGACTAGCCTTTCCTACAATGAGCAGTTCTTC.

The genes are TRBV5-4 and TRBJ1-2, with 9 nucleotides matching TRBD1. CDR3 size: 15 residues. The J segment lost 4 bases and the V segment lost 2 bases, leaving 6 bases of the junction unmatched. Germline V gene lookup returns CDR1 SGHNT and CDR2 YYREEE (reference sequence). This CDR3 reads CASSLNRGQSYGYTF. The CDR3 DNA reads as TGTGCCAGCAGCTTAAACAGGGGGCAAAGCTATGGCTACACCTTC. The whole variable domain, remainder taken from reference TRBV5-4 and TRBJ1-2, is ETGVTQSPTHLIKTRGQQVTLRCSSQSGHNTVSWYQQALGQGPQFIFQYYREEENGRGNFPPRFSGLQFPNYSSELNVNALELDDSALYLCASSLNRGQSYGYTFGSGTRLTVV.

V is TRBV6-5 and J is TRBJ1-2, with D possibly matching TRBD1 (6 bases). Germline assignment: CDR1 MNHEY and CDR2 SVGAGI. The V gene lost 6 bases and the J gene lost 8 bases, with 16 bases spanning the gap. The CDR3 is 13 amino acids. CDR3 residues: CASRKEAGVGYTF. In DNA form, the CDR3 reads TGTGCCAGCAGGAAGGAGGCAGGGGTAGGCTACACCTTC.

The J gene is TRBJ1-5, the V gene TRBV7-8; the D gene is possibly TRBD1 (6 bases). Trimming shortened V by 2 bases and J by 3 bases, and 11 bases separated the two germline ends. The CDR3 is 15 amino acids. The germline V gene encodes CDR1 SGHVS and CDR2 FQNEAQ. The CDR3 reads CASSLQQGINQPQHF. The CDR3 DNA sequence: TGTGCCAGCAGCTTACAGCAGGGGATCAATCAGCCCCAGCATTTT. Looking up the rest from reference TRBV7-8 and TRBJ1-5 gives the full variable domain: GAGVSQSPRYKVAKRGQDVALRCDPISGHVSLFWYQQALGQGPEFLTYFQNEAQLDKSGLPSDRFFAERPEGSVSTLKIQRTQQEDSAVYLCASSLQQGINQPQHFGDGTRLSIL.

The J gene is TRBJ2-3, the V gene TRBV20-1; 7 bases fit TRBD2. Per the germline V gene, CDR1 is DFQATT and CDR2 is SNEGSKA (reference sequence). This CDR3 is 12 amino acids long. The V and J ends lost 3 bases and 6 bases, in that order; junction bases with no gene match: 3. In DNA form, the CDR3 reads TGCAGTGCTAGTCCACTAGCGGATACGCAGTATTTT. Translation: CSASPLADTQYF.

This sequence joins TRBV28 and TRBJ1-4; D is possibly TRBD1 (5 bases). Trimming removed 8 bases from V and 4 bases from J, with 8 bases in between. The CDR3 runs to 12 residues. Per the germline V gene, CDR1 is MDHEN and CDR2 is SYDVKM. For the CDR3, the DNA is TGTGCCAGCGGGGCCGGTAATGAAAAACTGTTTTTT. Translated: CASGAGNEKLFF.

The rearrangement uses TRBV18 and TRBJ1-5; the D is unclear. V was pared by 3 bases and J by 5 bases, with 8 bases between. Germline V gives CDR1 KGHSH, CDR2 LQKENI. The length of the CDR3 is 13 residues. The chain's CDR3 is CASSPSGYQPQHF. CDR3 sequence (DNA): TGTGCCAGCTCACCCTCGGGGTATCAGCCCCAGCATTTT.

The chain combines TRBV9 with TRBJ1-1, with D maybe TRBD1 (5 bases). Trimming shortened V by 0 bases and J by 1 base, and 10 bases separated the two germline ends. Per the germline V gene, CDR1 is SGDLS and CDR2 is YYNGEE. The CDR3 spans 15 residues. The chain's CDR3 is CASSVATGGNTEAFF. CDR3 DNA sequence: TGTGCCAGCAGCGTAGCTACCGGGGGGAACACTGAAGCTTTCTTT.

CDR3 sequence reads: CASSSGTGGFNQPQHF. For the CDR3, the DNA is TGTGCCAGCAGCAGCGGGACAGGGGGTTTTAATCAGCCCCAGCATTTT. The chain couples TRBV5-6 to TRBJ1-5; 11 bases are a match to TRBD1. V shed 4 bases, J shed 4 bases, and the junction held 7 bases outside the gene matches. There are 16 residues in the CDR3. CDR1 is SGHDT and CDR2 is YYEEEE in the germline V gene.

This rearrangement joins TRBV7-9 to TRBJ2-5, with TRBD2 as a possible D gene (5 bases). CDR1 is SEHNR and CDR2 is FQNEAQ in the germline V gene (reference sequence). CDR3 size: 16 residues. Trimming left V 0 bases short and J 0 bases short, with 11 bases between. The CDR3 loop reads CASSLAGGYDQETQYF. The CDR3 DNA sequence: TGTGCCAGCAGCTTAGCGGGCGGGTACGACCAAGAGACCCAGTACTTC.

The rearrangement joins TRBV19 to TRBJ1-6; the match to TRBD1 covers 7 bases. The CDR3 is made up of 14 amino acids. CDR1 LNHDA and CDR2 SQIVND come from the germline V gene (reference sequence). Trimming removed 4 bases from V and 5 bases from J; junction bases left unmatched: 2. CDR3 nucleotide sequence: TGTGCCAGTAGTACCGGGACAGATAATTCACCCCTCCACTTT. This gives the protein CASSTGTDNSPLHF.

V gene TRBV7-8 combines with J gene TRBJ1-5; D is ambiguous. V lost 5 bases to trimming and J lost 2 bases, with 16 bases between them. The germline V gene has CDR1 SGHVS and CDR2 FQNEAQ. There are 16 residues in the CDR3. The CDR3 protein is CASSPLRGLRNQPQHF. In DNA, the CDR3 is TGTGCCAGCAGCCCTCTTCGGGGTTTGCGCAATCAGCCCCAGCATTTT.

The V gene is TRBV4-2, the J gene TRBJ1-2, with 7 bases lining up with TRBD1. V trimming: 1 base; J trimming: 5 bases; junction bases outside the gene matches: 7. The CDR3 extends over 15 amino acids. The germline CDR1 and CDR2 sequences are LGHNA and YNFKEQ. CDR3 residues: CASSQAEGAGYGYTF. CDR3 bases: TGTGCCAGCAGCCAAGCGGAGGGGGCGGGGTATGGCTACACCTTC.

The J gene is TRBJ1-6, the V gene TRBV24-1; a weak D match, TRBD1 (6 bases). V was pared by 5 bases and J by 7 bases, with 11 bases between. This CDR3 contains 14 residues. The germline gives CDR1 KGHDR, CDR2 SFDVKD. The CDR3 is CATSGGGANSPLHF. The CDR3 region has the DNA TGTGCCACCAGTGGGGGGGGCGCGAATTCACCCCTCCACTTT.

The chain carries TRBV4-2 and TRBJ2-2; D call uncertain. Germline V CDR1 and CDR2: LGHNA, YNFKEQ. The CDR3 is 16 amino acids. The V end was cut by 2 bases, the J end by 0 bases, with 10 bases between. CDR3: CASSQQNYANTGELFF. The CDR3 DNA follows: TGTGCCAGCAGCCAACAGAATTACGCGAACACCGGGGAGCTGTTTTTT.